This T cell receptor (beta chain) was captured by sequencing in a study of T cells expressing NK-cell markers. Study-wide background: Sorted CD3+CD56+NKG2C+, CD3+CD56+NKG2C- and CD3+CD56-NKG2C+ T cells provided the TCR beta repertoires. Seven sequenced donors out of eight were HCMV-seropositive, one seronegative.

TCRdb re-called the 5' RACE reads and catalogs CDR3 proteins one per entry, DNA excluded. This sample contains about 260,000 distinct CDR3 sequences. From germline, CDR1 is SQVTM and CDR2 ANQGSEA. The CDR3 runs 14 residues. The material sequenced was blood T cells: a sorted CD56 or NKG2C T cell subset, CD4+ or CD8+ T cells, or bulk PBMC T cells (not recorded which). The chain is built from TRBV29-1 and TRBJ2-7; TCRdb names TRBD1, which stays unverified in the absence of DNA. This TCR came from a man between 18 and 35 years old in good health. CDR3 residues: CSVEKTDSVYEQYF.